The clone carrying this T cell receptor beta chain was seen only a few times. This entry is derived from a study of blood T cells in healthy people across ages. A J-beta primer mix and a sample-barcoded 5' primer were used in a second PCR of about 7 to 12 cycles. In TCRdb, the 5' RACE reads were re-called with MiXCR into one record per CDR3 protein. There are some 920,000 distinct CDR3 sequences in the sample; roughly 51% occur only once, and 20% to 25% lies in the top ten. This TCR came from a woman aged 55-69 years in good health. Sequenced: blood.

The CDR3 DNA sequence: TGTGCCAGCAGTCTTTCGCCCGCTGGGGAGCTGTTTTTT. It codes for CASSLSPAGELFF. This chain connects TRBV12-3 or TRBV12-4 to TRBJ2-2; D gene uncertain. V was pared by 5 bases and J by 8 bases, with 12 bases between. The CDR3 loop spans 13 amino acids.